This paragraph covers one T cell receptor beta chain sequence. Profiled with immunoSEQ multiplex PCR; TCRdb holds only in-frame clones, not every one. The sample includes 75,000 to 100,000 clones, nearly 90% of them seen just once. The record originates from a study of blood T cell repertoires in COVID-19. Germline CDR1 and CDR2: LGHDT and YNNKEL (reference sequence). The CDR3 is 16 amino acids. The V end was cut by 0 bases, the J end by 5 bases, with 16 bases between. The V call is TRBV3-1 (or the pseudogene TRBV3-2), the J call TRBJ2-5, with D maybe TRBD2 (6 bases). The source is a man between 65 and 80 years old with acute or convalescent COVID-19. The sample comprised peripheral blood. CDR3 loop: CASSQDHLTSAETQYF. CDR3 coding DNA: TGTGCCAGCAGCCAAGATCATTTGACTAGTGCGGAGACCCAGTACTTC.